This T cell receptor (beta chain) was sequenced for a study of CD8 T cells in ankylosing spondylitis (dated by TCRdb to 2015 to 2018). About the full investigation: The study profiled T cell receptor beta repertoires in healthy donors and ankylosing spondylitis patients to find disease-linked TCR variants. The full study cohort comprised about 24 ankylosing spondylitis patients and 85 to 120 healthy donors. Peripheral blood was sampled, and synovial fluid was also collected from ankylosing spondylitis patients.

The instrument given in TCRdb is Illumina HiSeq 2500. TCR beta libraries were prepared by quantitative 5'-RACE with molecular barcodes. In the original analysis: A new computational method based on a probabilistic model of VDJ rearrangement was used to identify disease-linked TCR variants. In-frame beta chains were kept once TCRdb had trimmed the public reads at Q25 with fastp and called clones with MiXCR. Identical CDR3 proteins give one entry, which carries the most common genes and DNA. The authors' filters were not applied to this entry. The sample data list 150,000 to 200,000 distinct CDR3 sequences, and 10% to 15% of these were observed just once. Of the sample, approximately 11% is held by the ten largest clones. The full study reports these points: Some of the motif variants had been reported before in the synovial fluid and blood of reactive arthritis patients, a finding that suggests common disease-initiation mechanisms. The disease-linked clones showed a CD8+ phenotype and occurred at relatively low frequencies in peripheral blood. The disease-linked clones were reported to be significantly enriched in matched synovial fluid samples from ankylosing spondylitis patients. A TCR beta motif made up of several highly homologous amino acid variants appeared to be characteristic of blood from ankylosing spondylitis patients.

The table lists this clonotype with many counts. Its antigen is not yet known. Base qualities are missing; no much larger clone stands one base away. The junction shows trimming of 5 bases on V and 2 bases on J, and the gene matches do not reach 7 bases of it. The CDR3 contains 14 residues, cysteine and phenylalanine counted. CDR3 DNA only is kept here, 42 bases in frame from base 1. From a lookup of the germline V gene (reference sequence), CDR1 and CDR2 are DFQATT and SNEGSKA. Sequencing was done on a sample of blood, either unsorted or a sorted T cell fraction (not recorded which). The chain is assembled from TRBV20-1 and TRBJ2-3, with 7 junctional bases fitting TRBD2. The TCR sequence derives from a female donor with ankylosing spondylitis or in good health (not recorded which). CDR3 sequence: CSALGTSDTDTQYF. The sequenced DNA is TGCAGTGCTCTCGGTACTAGCGACACAGATACGCAGTATTTT.